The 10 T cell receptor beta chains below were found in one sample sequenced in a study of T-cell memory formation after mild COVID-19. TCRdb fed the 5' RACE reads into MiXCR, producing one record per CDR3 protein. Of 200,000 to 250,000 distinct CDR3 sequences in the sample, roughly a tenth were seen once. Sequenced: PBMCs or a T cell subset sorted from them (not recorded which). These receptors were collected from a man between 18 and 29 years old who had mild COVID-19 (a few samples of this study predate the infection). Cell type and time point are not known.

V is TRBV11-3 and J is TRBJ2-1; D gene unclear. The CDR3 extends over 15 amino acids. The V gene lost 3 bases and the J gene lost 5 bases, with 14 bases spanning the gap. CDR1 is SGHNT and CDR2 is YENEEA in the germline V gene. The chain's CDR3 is CASSFLQIGNNEQFF. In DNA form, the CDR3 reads TGTGCCAGCAGCTTCCTCCAGATAGGGAACAATGAGCAGTTCTTC. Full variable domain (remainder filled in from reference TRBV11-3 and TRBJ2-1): EAGVVQSPRYKIIEKKQPVAFWCNPISGHNTLYWYLQNLGQGPELLIRYENEEAVDDSQLPKDRFSAERLKGVDSTLKIQPAELGDSAVYLCASSFLQIGNNEQFFGPGTRLTVL.

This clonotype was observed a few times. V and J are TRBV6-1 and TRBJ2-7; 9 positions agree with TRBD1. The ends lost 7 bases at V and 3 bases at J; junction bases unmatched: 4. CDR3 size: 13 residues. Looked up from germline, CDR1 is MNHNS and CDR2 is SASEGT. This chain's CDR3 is CASKRDRDYEQYV. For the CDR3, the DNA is TGTGCCAGCAAAAGGGACAGGGACTACGAGCAGTACGTC.

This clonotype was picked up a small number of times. This CDR3 is CARTEESSYNSPLHF. CDR3 coding DNA: TGTGCCAGGACGGAGGAGAGCTCCTATAATTCACCCCTCCACTTT. The genes are TRBV2 and TRBJ1-6; D call uncertain. This CDR3 spans 15 amino acids. V was clipped by 9 bases and J by 0 bases, with 12 bases between them. Germline lookup yields CDR1 SNHLY and CDR2 FYNNEI.

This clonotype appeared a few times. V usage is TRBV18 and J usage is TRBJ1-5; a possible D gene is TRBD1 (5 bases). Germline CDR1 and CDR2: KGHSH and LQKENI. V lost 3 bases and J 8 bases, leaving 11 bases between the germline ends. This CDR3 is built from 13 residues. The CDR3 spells CASSPQGDEPQHF. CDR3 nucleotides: TGTGCCAGCTCACCTCAGGGAGACGAGCCCCAGCATTTT.

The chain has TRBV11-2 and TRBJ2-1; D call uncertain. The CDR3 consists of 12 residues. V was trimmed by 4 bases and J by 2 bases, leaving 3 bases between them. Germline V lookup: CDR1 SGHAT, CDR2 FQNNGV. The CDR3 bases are TGTGCCAGCAGCTCCCCCTACAATGAGCAGTTCTTC. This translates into CASSSPYNEQFF.

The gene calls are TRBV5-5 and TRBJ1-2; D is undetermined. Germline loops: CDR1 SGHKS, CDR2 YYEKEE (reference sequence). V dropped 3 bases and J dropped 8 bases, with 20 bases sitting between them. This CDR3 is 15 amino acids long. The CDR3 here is CASSSEIYGSRGYTF. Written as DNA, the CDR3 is TGTGCCAGCAGCTCGGAAATATACGGGTCTAGGGGCTACACCTTC.

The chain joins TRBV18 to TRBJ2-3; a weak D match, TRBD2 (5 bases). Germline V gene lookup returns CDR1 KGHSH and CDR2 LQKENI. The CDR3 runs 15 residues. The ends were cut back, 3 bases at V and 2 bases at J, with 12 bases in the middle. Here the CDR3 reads CASSPRAGITDTQYF. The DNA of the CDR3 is TGTGCCAGCTCACCGCGGGCAGGAATCACAGATACGCAGTATTTT.

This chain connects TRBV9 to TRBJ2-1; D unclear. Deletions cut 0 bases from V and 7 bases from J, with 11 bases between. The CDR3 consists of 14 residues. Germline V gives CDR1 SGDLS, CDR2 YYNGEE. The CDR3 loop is CASSVGVLGNEQFF. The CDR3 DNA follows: TGTGCCAGCAGCGTAGGTGTCTTAGGGAATGAGCAGTTCTTC.

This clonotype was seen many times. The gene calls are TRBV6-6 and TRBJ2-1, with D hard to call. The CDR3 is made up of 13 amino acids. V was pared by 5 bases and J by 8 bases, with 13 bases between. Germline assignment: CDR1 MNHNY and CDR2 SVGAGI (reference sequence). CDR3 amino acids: CASSLQWKDEQFF. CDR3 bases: TGTGCCAGCAGTCTCCAGTGGAAGGATGAGCAGTTCTTC.

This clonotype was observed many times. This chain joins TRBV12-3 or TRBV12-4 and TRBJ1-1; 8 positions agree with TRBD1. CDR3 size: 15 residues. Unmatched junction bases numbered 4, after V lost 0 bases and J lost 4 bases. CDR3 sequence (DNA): TGTGCCAGCAGTTTAGCAGACAGGGGAGTCACTGAAGCTTTCTTT. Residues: CASSLADRGVTEAFF.